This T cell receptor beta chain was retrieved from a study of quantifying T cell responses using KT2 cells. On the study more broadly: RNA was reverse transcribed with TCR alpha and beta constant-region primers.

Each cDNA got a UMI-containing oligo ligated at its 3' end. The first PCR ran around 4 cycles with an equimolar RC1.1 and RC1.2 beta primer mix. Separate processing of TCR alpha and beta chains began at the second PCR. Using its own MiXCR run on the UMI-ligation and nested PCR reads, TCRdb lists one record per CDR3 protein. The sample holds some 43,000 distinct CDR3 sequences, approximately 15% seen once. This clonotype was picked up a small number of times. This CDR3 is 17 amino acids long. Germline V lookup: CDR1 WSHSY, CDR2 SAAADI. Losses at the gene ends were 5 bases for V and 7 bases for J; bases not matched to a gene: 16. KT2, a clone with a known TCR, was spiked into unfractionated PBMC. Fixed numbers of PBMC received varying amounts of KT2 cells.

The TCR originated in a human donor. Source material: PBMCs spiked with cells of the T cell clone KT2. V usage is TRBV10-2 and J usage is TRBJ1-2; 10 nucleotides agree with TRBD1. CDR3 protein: CASSLATGGQGMVGYTF. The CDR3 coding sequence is TGCGCCAGCAGTCTTGCTACGGGGGGACAGGGGATGGTTGGCTACACCTTC.